This T cell receptor (beta chain) was recovered during a study of spatial heterogeneity in lung cancer. Study-wide background: Mean representation of each unique TCR and UMI combination in the raw reads exceeded 9.5 occurrences.

Carried by each TCR cDNA molecule was a unique molecular identifier. TCRdb recomputed calls from the 5' RACE reads with MiXCR, one row per CDR3 protein. The profile shows 5,500 to 8,000 distinct CDR3 sequences, roughly 5.9% of them singletons. The CDR3 length is 15 residues. After removal of 6 bases from V and 4 bases from J, the junction contained 9 bases not matched to a gene. Indicated time point: sample taken at primary tumor resection. Unsorted whole RNA of tumor, nontumor lung or frozen PBMC was sequenced. This sequence joins TRBV12-3 or TRBV12-4 and TRBJ2-3, with 8 bases aligning to TRBD1. Sample: normal lung tissue next to the tumor, taken at surgery. The clonotype originates from a female donor with early-stage non-small cell lung cancer. In nucleotides, the CDR3 is TGTGCCAGCAGCCCGAGGACAGGGTCGTCAGATACGCAGTATTTT. This codes for CASSPRTGSSDTQYF.